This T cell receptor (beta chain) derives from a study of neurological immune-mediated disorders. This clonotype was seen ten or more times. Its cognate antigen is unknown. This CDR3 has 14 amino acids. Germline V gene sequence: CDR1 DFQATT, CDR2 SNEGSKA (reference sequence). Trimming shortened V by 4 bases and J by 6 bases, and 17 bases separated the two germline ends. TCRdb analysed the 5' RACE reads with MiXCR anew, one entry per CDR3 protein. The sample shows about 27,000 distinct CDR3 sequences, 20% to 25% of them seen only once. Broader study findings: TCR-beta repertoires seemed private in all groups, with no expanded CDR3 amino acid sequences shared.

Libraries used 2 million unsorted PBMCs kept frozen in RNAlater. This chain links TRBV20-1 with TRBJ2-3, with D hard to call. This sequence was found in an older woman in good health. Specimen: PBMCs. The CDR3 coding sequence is TGCAGTGCTAACCCGGCCGCAGGCGTGGATACGCAGTATTTT. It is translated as CSANPAAGVDTQYF.